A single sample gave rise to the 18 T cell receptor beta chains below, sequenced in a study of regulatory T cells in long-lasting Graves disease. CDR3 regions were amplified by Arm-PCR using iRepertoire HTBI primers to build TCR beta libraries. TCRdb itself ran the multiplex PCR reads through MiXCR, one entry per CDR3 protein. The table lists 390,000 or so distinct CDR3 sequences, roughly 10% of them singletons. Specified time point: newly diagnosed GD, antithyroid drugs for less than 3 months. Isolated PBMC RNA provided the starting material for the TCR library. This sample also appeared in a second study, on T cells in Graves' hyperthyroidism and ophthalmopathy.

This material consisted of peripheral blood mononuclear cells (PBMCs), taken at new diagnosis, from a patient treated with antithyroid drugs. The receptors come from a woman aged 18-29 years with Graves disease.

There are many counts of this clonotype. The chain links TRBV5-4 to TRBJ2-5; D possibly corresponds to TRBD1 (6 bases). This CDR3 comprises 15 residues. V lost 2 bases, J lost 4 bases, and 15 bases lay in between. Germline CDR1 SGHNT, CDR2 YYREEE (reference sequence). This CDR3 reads CASSFQPTGGETQYF. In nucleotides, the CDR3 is TGTGCCAGCAGCTTTCAACCGACAGGAGGAGAGACCCAGTACTTC.

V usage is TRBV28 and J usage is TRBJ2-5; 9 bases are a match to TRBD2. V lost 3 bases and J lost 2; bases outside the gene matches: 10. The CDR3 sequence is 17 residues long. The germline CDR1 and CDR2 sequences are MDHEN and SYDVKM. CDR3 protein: CASSFLGASGTQETQYF. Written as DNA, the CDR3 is TGTGCCAGCAGTTTCCTTGGGGCTAGCGGGACTCAAGAGACCCAGTACTTC.

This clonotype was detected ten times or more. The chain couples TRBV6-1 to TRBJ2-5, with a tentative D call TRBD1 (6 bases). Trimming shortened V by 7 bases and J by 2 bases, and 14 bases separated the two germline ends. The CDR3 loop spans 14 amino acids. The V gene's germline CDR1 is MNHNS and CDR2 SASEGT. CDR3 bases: TGTGCCAGCACCATGGGGACACCTCAAGAGACCCAGTACTTC. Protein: CASTMGTPQETQYF.

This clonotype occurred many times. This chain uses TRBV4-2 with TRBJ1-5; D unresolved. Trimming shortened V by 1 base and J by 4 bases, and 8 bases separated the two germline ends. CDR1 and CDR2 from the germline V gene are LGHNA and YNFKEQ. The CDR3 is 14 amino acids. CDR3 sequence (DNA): TGTGCCAGCAGCCAAGTTATGGGGAATCAGCCCCAGCATTTT. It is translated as CASSQVMGNQPQHF.

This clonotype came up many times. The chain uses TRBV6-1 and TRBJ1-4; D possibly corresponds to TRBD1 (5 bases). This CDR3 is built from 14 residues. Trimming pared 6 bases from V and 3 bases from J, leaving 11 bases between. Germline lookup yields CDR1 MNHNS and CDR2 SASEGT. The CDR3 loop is CASSEGTANEKLFF. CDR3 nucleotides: TGTGCCAGCAGCGAGGGGACGGCTAATGAAAAACTGTTTTTT.

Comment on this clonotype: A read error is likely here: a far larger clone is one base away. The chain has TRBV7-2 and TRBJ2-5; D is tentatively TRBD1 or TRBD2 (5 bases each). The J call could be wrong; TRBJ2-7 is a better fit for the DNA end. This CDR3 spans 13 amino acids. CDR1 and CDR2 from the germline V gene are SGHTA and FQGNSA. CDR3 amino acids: CASSFPGASEQYF. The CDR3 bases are TGTGCCAGCAGCTTCCCCGGGGCCAGCGAGCAGTACTTC.

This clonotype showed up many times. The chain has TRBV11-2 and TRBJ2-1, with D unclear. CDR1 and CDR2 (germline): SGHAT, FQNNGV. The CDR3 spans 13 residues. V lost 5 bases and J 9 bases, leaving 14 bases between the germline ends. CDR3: CASSPSTAIEQFF. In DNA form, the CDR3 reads TGTGCCAGCAGCCCGTCGACTGCGATTGAGCAGTTCTTC.

The CDR3 coding sequence is TGCAGTGCCTTACCTACTAGCGAGGGCCTCTCTAGGTTCAGAACGCAGTATTTT. Residues: CSALPTSEGLSRFRTQYF. The J gene is TRBJ2-3, the V gene TRBV20-1, with 7 bases that match TRBD2. From germline, CDR1 is DFQATT and CDR2 SNEGSKA (reference sequence). After removal of 6 bases from V and 9 bases from J, the junction contained 27 bases not matched to a gene. The CDR3 contains 18 residues.

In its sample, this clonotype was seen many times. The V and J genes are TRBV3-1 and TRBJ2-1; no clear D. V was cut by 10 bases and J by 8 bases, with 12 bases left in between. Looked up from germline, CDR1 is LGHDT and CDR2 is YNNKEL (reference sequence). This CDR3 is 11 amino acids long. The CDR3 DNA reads TGTGCCACCGCCCGTAACGATGAGCAGTTCTTC. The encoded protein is CATARNDEQFF.

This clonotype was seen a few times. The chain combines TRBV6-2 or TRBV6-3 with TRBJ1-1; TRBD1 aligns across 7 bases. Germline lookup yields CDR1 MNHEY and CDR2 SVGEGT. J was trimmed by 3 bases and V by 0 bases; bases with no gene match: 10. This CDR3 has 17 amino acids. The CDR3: CASSYSGFRQGHTEAFF. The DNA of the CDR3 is TGTGCCAGCAGTTACTCGGGATTTCGACAGGGACACACTGAAGCTTTCTTT.

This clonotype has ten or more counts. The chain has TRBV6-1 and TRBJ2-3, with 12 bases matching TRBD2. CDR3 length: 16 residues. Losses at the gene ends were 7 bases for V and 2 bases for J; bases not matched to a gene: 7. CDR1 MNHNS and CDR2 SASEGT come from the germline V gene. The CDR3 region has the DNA TGTGCCAGCAATTCACTAGCGGGGGGAATCACAGATACGCAGTATTTT. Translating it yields CASNSLAGGITDTQYF.

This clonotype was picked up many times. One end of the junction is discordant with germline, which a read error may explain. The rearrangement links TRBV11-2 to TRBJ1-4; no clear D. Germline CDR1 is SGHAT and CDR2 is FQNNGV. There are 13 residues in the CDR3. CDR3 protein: CASSLGMNEKLFF. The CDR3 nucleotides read TGCGCCAGCAGCCTCGGCATGAATGAAAAACTGTTTTTT.

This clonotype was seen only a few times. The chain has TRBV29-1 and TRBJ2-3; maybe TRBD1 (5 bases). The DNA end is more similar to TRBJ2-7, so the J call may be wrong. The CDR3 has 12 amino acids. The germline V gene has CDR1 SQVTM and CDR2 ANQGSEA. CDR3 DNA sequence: TGCAGCGTTGATCAGGGCTGGGGCGAGCAGTACTTC. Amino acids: CSVDQGWGEQYF.

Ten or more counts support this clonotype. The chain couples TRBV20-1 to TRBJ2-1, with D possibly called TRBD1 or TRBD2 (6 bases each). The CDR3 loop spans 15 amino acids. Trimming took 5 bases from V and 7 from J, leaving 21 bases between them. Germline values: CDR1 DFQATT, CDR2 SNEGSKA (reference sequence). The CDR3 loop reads CSAFTWGARGNEQFF. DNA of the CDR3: TGCAGTGCTTTTACCTGGGGGGCCAGAGGGAATGAGCAGTTCTTC.

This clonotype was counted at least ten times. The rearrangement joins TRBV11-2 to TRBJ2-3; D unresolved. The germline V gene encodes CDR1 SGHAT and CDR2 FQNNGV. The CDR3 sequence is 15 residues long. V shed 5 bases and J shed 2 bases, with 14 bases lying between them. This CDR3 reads CASSRLGNPTDTQYF. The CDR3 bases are TGTGCCAGCAGCCGGCTGGGTAACCCCACAGATACGCAGTATTTT.

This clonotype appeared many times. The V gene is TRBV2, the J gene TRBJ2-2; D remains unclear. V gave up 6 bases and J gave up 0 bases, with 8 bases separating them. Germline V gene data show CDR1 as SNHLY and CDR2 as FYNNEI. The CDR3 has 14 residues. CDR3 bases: TGTGCCAGCAGAGGACGGTCGAACACCGGGGAGCTGTTTTTT. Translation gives CASRGRSNTGELFF. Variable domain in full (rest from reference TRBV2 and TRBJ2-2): EPEVTQTPSHQVTQMGQEVILRCVPISNHLYFYWYRQILGQKVEFLVSFYNNEISEKSEIFDDQFSVERPDGSNFTLKIRSTKLEDSAMYFCASRGRSNTGELFFGEGSRLTVL.

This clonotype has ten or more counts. The CDR3 nucleotides read TGTGCCAGCAGCTTAGACAGGGGGCTTGAGCAGTACTTC. Translating gives CASSLDRGLEQYF. The V and J genes are TRBV7-3 and TRBJ2-7; 10 bases map to TRBD1. With 2 bases clipped from V and 7 bases from J, the junction kept 2 bases outside the gene matches. CDR1 and CDR2 (germline): SGHTA, FQGTGA. CDR3 size: 13 residues.

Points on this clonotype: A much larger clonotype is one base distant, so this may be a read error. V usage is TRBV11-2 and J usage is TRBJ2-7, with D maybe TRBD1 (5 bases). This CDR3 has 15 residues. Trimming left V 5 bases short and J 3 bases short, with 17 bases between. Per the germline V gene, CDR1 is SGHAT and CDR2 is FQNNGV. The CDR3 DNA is TGTGCCAGCAGCCCGACCACAGGAATGGGCTACGAGCAGTACTTC. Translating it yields CASSPTTGMGYEQYF.